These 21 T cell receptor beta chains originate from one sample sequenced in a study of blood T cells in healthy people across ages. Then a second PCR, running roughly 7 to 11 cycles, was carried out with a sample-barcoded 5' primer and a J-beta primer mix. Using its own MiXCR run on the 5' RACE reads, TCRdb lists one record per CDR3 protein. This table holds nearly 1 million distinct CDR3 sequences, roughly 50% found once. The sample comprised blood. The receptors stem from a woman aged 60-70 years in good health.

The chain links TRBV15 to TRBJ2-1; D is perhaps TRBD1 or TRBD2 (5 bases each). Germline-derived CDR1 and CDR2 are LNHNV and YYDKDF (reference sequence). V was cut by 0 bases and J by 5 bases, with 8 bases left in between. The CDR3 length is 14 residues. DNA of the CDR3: TGTGCCACCAGCAGAGACGGGACCGACAATGAGCAGTTCTTC. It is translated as CATSRDGTDNEQFF.

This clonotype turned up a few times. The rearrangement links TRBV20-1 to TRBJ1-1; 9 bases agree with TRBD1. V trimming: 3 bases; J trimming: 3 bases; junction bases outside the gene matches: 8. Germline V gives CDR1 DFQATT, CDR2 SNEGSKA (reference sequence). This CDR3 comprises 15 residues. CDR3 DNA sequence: TGCAGTGCTAGTTACGGGACAGGGAAGGACACTGAAGCTTTCTTT. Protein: CSASYGTGKDTEAFF.

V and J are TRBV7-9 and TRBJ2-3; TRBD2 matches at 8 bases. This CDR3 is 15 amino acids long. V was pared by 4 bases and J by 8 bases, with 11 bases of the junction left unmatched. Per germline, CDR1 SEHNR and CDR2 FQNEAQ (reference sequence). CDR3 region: CASSSVGSGSGTQYF. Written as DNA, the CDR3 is TGTGCCAGCAGCTCGGTAGGGAGCGGGAGTGGTACGCAGTATTTT.

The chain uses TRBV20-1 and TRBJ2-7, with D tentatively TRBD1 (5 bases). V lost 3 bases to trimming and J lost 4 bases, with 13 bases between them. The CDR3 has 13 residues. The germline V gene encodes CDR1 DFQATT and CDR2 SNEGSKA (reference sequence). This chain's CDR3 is CSASVGPFYEQYF. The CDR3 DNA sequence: TGCAGTGCTAGCGTGGGGCCATTTTACGAGCAGTACTTC.

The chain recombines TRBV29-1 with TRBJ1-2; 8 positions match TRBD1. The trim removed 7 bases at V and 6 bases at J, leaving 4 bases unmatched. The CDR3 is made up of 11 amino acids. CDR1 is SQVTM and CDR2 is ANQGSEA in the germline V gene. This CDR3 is CSAMTGDGYTF. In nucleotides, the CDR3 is TGCAGCGCAATGACAGGGGATGGCTACACCTTC. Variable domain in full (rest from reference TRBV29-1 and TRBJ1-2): SAVISQKPSRDICQRGTSLTIQCQVDSQVTMMFWYRQQPGQSLTLIATANQGSEATYESGFVIDKFPISRPNLTFSTLTVSNMSPEDSSIYLCSAMTGDGYTFGSGTRLTVV.

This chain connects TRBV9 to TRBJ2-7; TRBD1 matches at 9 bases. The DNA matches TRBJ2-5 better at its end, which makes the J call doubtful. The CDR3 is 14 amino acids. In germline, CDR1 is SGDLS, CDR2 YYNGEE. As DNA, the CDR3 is TGTGCCAGCAGCGAACAGGGGGCGGGAGAGACCCAGTACTTC. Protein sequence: CASSEQGAGETQYF.

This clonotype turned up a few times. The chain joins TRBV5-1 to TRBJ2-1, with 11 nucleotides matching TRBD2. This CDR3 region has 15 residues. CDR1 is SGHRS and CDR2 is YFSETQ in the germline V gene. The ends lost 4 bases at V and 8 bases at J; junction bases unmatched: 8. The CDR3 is CASSPRLAGGHEQFF. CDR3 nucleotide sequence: TGCGCCAGCAGCCCAAGGCTAGCGGGAGGCCATGAGCAGTTCTTC.

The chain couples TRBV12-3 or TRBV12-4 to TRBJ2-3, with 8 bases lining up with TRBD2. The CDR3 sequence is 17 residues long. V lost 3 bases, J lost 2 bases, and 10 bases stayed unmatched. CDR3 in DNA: TGTGCCAGCAGTTTGAATGTAGCGGGATTGACCACAGATACGCAGTATTTT. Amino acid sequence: CASSLNVAGLTTDTQYF.

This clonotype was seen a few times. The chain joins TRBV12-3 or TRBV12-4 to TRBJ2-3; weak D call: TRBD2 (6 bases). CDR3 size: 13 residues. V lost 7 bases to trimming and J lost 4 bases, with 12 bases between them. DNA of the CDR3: TGTGCCAGCAAACGGGAGTCGTCAGATACGCAGTATTTT. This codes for CASKRESSDTQYF.

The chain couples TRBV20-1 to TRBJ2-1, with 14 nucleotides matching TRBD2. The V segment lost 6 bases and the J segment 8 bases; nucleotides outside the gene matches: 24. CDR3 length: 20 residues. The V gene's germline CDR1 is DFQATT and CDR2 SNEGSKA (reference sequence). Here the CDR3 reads CSATGRGGTSGGRGGYEQFF. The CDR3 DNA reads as TGCAGTGCAACTGGGAGGGGTGGGACTAGCGGGGGCAGAGGTGGCTATGAGCAGTTCTTC.

CDR3 in amino acids: CASKIKGGSYEQYF. The DNA of the CDR3 is TGTGCCAGCAAAATAAAAGGGGGGAGCTACGAGCAGTACTTC. This sequence joins TRBV12-3 or TRBV12-4 and TRBJ2-5; tentatively, D is TRBD1 or TRBD2 (6 bases each). The better agreement between TRBJ2-7 and the DNA end casts doubt on the J call. The CDR3 spans 14 residues.

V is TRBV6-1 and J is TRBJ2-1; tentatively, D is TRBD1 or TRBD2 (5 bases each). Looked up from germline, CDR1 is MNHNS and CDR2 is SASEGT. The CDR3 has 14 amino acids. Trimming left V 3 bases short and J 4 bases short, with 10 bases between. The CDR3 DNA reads TGTGCCAGCAGTGAGGCCGGGGCATACAATGAGCAGTTCTTC. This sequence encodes CASSEAGAYNEQFF.

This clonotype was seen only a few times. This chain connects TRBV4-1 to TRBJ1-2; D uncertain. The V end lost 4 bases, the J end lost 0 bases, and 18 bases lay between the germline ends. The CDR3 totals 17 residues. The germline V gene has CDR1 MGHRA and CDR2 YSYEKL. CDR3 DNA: TGCGCCAGCAGCCCGAGCCCCCACAATCAGGCTAACTATGGCTACACCTTC. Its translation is CASSPSPHNQANYGYTF.

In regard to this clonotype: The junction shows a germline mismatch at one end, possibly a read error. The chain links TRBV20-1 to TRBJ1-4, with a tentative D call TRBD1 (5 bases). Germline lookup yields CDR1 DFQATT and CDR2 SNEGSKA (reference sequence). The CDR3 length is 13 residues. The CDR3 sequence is CGANKGDGEKLFF. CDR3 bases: TGCGGTGCTAACAAAGGGGACGGGGAAAAACTGTTTTTT.

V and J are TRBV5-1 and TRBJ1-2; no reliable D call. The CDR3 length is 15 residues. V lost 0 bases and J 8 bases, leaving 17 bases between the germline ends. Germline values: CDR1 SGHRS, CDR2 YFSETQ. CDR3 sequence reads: CASSLVLGVESGYTF. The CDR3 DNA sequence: TGCGCCAGCAGCTTGGTACTTGGGGTCGAGTCAGGCTACACCTTC.

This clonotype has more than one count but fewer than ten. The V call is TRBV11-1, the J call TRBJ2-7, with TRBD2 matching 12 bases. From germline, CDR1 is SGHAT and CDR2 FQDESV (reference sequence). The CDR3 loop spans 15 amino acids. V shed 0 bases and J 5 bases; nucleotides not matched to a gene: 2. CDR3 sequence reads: CASSLAGLAGHEQYF. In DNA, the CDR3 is TGTGCCAGCAGCTTAGCGGGACTAGCGGGCCACGAGCAGTACTTC.

CDR3 sequence (DNA): TGCAGTGCTAGAGATCGGCTAGTAAGAACAGATACGCAGTATTTT. Its protein is CSARDRLVRTDTQYF. The chain is built from TRBV20-1 and TRBJ2-3; D gene ambiguous. This CDR3 is built from 15 residues. The ends were cut back, 0 bases at V and 3 bases at J, with 13 bases in the middle. Germline loops: CDR1 DFQATT, CDR2 SNEGSKA (reference sequence).

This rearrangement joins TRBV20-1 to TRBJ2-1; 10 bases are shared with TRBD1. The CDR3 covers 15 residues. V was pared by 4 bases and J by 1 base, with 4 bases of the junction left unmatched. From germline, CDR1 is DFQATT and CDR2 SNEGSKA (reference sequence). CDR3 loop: CSAMSGQGSYNEQFF. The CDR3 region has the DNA TGCAGTGCTATGTCGGGACAGGGGTCCTACAATGAGCAGTTCTTC.

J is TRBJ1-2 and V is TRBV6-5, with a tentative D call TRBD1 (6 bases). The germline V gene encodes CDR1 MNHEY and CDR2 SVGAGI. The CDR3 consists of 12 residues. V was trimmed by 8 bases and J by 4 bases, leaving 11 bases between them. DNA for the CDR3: TGTGCCAGCCGGGACACGACCTATGGCTACACCTTC. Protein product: CASRDTTYGYTF.

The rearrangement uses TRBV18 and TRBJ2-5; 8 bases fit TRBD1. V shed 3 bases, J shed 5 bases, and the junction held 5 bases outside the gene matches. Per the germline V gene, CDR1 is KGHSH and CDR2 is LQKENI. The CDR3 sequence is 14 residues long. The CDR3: CASSPADRVETQYF. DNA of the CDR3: TGTGCCAGCTCACCCGCGGACAGGGTGGAGACCCAGTACTTC.

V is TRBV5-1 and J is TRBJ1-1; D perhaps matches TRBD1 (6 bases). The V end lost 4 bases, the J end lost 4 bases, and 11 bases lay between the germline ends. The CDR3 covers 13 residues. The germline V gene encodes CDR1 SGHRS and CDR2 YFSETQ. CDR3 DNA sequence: TGCGCCAGCAGCCCTTCGACAGGCACTGAAGCTTTCTTT. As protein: CASSPSTGTEAFF.